The following is a T cell receptor (beta chain) sequence with its context. No antigen is known for it. This sample was included in a study of CD8 T cells in Susac syndrome. General study results and limits: By the study's own acknowledgment, its TCR sequencing and HLA analysis included relatively few individuals.

It was with random hexamers that about 0.45 to 1 ug RNA was reverse transcribed. Amplification of the TCR beta CDR3 was carried out by immunoSEQ multiplex PCR, which spanned a total of 54 Vbeta and 13 Jbeta segments. MiXCR, applied by TCRdb to the immunoSEQ multiplex PCR reads, yields one record per CDR3 protein. There are 160,000 or so distinct CDR3 sequences in the sample; around 96% occur only once, and around 0.21% lies in the top ten. The authors carried out high-throughput sequencing of TCR beta. They applied it to CD8+ and CD4+ T cells obtained from blood. Negative isolation was used for CD8+ and CD4+ T cells, and FACS enrichment was applied to TEMRA cells. CDR3 size: 15 residues. Germline V gene sequence: CDR1 MNHEY, CDR2 SVGEGT. The germline V and J ends were trimmed by 5 bases and 9 bases, with 23 bases remaining between them.

Sequenced: CD8+ T cells from PBMCs. The V and J genes are TRBV6-2 or TRBV6-3 and TRBJ2-7, with D unresolved. The origin of this receptor is a human donor with multiple sclerosis. The CDR3 sequence: CASSISPNLLRGQYF. DNA of the CDR3: TGTGCCAGCAGTATCAGCCCTAACCTTCTACGAGGGCAGTACTTC.